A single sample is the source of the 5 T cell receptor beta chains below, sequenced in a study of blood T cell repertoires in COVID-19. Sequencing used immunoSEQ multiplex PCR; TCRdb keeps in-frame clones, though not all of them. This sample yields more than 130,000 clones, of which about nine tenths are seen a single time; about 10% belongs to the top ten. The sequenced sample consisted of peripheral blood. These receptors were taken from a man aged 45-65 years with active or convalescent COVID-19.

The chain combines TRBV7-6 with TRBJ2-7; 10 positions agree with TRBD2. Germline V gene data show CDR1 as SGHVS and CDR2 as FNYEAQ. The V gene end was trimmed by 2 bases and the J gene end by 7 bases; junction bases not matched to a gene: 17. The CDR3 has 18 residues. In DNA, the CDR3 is TGTGCCAGCAGCTTACTGGCAGCGGGAGGGCCCTCGTCGGGGGAGCAGTACTTC. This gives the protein CASSLLAAGGPSSGEQYF.

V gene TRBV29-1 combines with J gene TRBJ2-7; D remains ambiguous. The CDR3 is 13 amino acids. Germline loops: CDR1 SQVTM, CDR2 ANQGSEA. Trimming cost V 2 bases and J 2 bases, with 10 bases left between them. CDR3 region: CSVESDSTYEQYF. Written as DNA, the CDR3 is TGCAGCGTTGAAAGTGACTCGACCTACGAGCAGTACTTC.

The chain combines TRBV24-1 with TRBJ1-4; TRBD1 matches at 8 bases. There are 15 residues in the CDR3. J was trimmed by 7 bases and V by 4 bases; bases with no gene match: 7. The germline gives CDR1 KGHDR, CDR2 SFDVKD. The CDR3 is CATSEMGTGGEKLFF. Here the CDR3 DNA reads TGTGCCACCAGTGAGATGGGGACAGGAGGTGAAAAACTGTTTTTT.

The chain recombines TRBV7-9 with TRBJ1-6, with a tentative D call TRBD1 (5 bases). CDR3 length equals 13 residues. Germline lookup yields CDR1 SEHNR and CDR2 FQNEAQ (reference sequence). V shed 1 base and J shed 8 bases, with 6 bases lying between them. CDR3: CASSLVGDSPLHF. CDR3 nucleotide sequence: TGTGCCAGCAGCTTAGTAGGGGATTCACCCCTCCACTTT. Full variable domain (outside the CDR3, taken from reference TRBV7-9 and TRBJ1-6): DTGVSQNPRHKITKRGQNVTFRCDPISEHNRLYWYRQTLGQGPEFLTYFQNEAQLEKSRLLSDRFSAERPKGSFSTLEIQRTEQGDSAMYLCASSLVGDSPLHFGNGTRLTVT.

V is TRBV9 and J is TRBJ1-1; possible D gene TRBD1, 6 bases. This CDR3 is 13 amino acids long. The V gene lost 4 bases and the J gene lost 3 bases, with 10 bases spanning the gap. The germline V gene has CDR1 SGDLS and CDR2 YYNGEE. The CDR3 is CASSLYRDTEAFF. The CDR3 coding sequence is TGTGCCAGCAGCCTCTACAGGGACACTGAAGCTTTCTTT.